In this sample, the clone carrying this T cell receptor beta chain turned up a few times. Its antigen remains unknown. The sample's treatment: randomized to nivolumab then ipilimumab (arm A) or the reverse (arm B). These data come from a study of sequential checkpoint blockade in melanoma. For the study at large: Maintenance nivolumab came after either treatment sequence. TCRbeta immunosequencing was performed on DNA from fewer than 95 pretreatment melanoma tumor samples. Study-wide points: T-cell fraction and clonality followed PD-L1 and CD8+ counts, not mutational load. Response in arm A was associated with pretreatment TIL clonality.

Some clones are missing from TCRdb's copy, which holds only in-frame ones; the method was immunoSEQ multiplex PCR. The sample holds approximately 7,000 clones; about 28% are singletons and the top ten take approximately 23%. Germline V gene data show CDR1 as MNHGY and CDR2 as SAAAGT. Trimming removed 2 bases from V and 3 bases from J, with 14 bases in between. This CDR3 comprises 15 residues. Source: tumor tissue (inferred from file names), taken from a patient given nivolumab and ipilimumab in sequence. The chain uses TRBV6-8 and TRBJ2-7; D is uncertain. This clonotype was obtained from a human donor with melanoma. The CDR3 loop is CASSYDAGSDYEQYF. CDR3 sequence (DNA): TGTGCCAGCAGTTACGACGCAGGTTCGGACTACGAGCAGTACTTC.